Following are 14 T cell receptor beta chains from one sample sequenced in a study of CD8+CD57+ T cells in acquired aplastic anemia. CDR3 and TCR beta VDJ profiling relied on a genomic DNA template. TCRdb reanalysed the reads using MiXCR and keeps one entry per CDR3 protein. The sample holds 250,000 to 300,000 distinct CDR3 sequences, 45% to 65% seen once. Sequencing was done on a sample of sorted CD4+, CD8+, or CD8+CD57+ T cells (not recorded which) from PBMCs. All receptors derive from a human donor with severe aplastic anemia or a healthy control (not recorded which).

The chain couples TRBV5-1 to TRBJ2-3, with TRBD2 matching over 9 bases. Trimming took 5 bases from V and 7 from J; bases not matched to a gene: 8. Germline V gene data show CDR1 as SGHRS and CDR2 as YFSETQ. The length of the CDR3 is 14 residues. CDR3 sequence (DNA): TGCGCCAGCAGGAATAGCGGGAGAGCACATACGCAGTATTTT. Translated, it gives CASRNSGRAHTQYF.

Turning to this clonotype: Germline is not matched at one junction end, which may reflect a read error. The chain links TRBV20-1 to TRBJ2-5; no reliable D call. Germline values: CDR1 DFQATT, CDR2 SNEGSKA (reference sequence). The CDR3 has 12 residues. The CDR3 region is CGARGLQETRYF. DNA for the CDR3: TGCGGTGCTAGAGGTCTCCAAGAGACCCGGTACTTC.

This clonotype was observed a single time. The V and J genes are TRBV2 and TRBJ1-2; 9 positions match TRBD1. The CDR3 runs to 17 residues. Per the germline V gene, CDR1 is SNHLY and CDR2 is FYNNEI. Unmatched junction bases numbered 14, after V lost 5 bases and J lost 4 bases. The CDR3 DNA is TGTGCCAGCAGTTATCCGACAGGGGGTCAAGTGGGCTATGGCTACACCTTC. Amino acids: CASSYPTGGQVGYGYTF.

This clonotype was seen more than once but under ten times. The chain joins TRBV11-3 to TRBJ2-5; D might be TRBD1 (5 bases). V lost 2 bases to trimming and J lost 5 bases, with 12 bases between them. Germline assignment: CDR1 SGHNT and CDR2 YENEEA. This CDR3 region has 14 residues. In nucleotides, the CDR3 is TGTGCCAGCAGCTTAACCGCAGGGAAGGAGACCCAGTACTTC. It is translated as CASSLTAGKETQYF.

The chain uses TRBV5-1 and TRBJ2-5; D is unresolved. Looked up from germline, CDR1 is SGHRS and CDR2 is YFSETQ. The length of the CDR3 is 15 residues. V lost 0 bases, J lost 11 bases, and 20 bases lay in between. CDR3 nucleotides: TGCGCCAGCAGCTTGGCCCTTGACTCCCCCAAGGAGCAGTACTTC. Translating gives CASSLALDSPKEQYF.

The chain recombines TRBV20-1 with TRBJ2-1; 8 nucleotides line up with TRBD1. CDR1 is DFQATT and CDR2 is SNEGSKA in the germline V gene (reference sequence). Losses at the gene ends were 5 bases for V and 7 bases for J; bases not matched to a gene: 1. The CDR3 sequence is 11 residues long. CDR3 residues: CSAHRGNEQFF. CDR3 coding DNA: TGCAGTGCTCACAGGGGGAATGAGCAGTTCTTC.

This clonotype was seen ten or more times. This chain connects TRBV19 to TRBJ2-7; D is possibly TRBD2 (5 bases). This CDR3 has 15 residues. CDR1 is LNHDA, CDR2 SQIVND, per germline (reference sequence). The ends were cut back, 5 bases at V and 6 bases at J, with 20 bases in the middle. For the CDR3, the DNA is TGTGCCAGTAGTGTCTCCACTAGACGGCCTTCCGAGCAGTACTTC. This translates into CASSVSTRRPSEQYF.

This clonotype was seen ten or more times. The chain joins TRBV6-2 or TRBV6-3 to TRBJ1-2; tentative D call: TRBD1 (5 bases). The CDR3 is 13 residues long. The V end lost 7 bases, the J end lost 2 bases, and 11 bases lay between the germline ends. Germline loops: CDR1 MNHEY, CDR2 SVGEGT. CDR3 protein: CASTPGDNYGYTF. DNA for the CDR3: TGTGCCAGCACCCCGGGGGACAACTATGGCTACACCTTC.

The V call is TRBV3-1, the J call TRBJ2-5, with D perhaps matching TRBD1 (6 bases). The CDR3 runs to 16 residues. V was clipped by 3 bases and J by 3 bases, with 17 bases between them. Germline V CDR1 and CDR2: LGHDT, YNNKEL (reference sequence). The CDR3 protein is CASSHALTGFKETQYF. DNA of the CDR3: TGTGCCAGCAGCCACGCCCTAACAGGGTTCAAAGAGACCCAGTACTTC.

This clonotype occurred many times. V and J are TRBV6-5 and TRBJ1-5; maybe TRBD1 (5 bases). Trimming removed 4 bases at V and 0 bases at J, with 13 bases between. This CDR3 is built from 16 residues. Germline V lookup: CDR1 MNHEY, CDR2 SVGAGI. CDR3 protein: CASSLAGTDSNQPQHF. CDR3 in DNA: TGTGCCAGCAGTTTGGCCGGGACGGATAGCAATCAGCCCCAGCATTTT.

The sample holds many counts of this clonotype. CDR3 sequence reads: CASSLEYEQYF. CDR3 sequence (DNA): TGTGCCAGCAGCTTGGAATACGAGCAGTACTTC. This chain connects TRBV5-6 to TRBJ2-7; D is undetermined. Deletions cut 0 bases from V and 4 bases from J, with 2 bases between. This CDR3 has 11 amino acids. Germline V CDR1 and CDR2: SGHDT, YYEEEE.

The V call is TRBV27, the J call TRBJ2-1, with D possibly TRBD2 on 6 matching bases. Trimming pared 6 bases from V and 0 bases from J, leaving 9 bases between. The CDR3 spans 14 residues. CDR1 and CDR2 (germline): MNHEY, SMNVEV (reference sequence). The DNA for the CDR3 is TGTGCCAGCAGGGGGGGAAGCTCCTACAATGAGCAGTTCTTC. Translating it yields CASRGGSSYNEQFF.

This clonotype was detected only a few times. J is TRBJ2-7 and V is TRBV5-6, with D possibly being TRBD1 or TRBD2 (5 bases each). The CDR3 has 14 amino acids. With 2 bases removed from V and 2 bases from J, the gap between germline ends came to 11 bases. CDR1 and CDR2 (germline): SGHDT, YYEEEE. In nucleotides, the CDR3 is TGTGCCAGCAGCTTAGGGACGGTCGCCTACGAGCAGTACTTC. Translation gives CASSLGTVAYEQYF.

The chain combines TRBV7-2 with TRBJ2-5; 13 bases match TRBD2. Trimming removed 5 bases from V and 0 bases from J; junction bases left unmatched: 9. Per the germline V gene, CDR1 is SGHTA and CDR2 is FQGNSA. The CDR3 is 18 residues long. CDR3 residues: CASSPGLAGVRYQETQYF. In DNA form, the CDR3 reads TGTGCCAGCAGCCCCGGACTAGCGGGGGTGAGGTACCAAGAGACCCAGTACTTC.